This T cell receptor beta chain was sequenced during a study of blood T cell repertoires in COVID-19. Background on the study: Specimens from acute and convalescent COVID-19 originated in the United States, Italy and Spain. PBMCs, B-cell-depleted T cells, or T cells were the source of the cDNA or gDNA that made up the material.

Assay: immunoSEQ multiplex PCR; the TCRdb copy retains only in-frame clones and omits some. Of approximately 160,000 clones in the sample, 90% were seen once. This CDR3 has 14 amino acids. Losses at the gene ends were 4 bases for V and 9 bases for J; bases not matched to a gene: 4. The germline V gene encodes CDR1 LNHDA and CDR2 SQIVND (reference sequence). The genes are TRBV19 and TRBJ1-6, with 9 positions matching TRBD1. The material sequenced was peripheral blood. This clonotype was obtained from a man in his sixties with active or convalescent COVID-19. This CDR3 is CASSTTGGGSPLHF. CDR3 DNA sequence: TGTGCCAGTAGTACGACAGGGGGTGGTTCACCCCTCCACTTT.